The 28 T cell receptor beta chains presented below share a single source sample, sequenced in a study of CD8+ T cells in alopecia areata. Reverse transcribed after extraction, RNA yielded cDNA as the sequencing template. Profiling relied on immunoSEQ multiplex PCR, and the TCRdb table lists in-frame clones only, not all of them. Found here are more than 85,000 clones, 40% to 45% of them singletons; the top ten hold around 0.8%. Sequenced material: CD4+ T cells sorted from blood. Every receptor here comes from a human donor with alopecia areata.

This clone was seen just once. V and J are TRBV30 and TRBJ2-1; D is uncertain. V was shortened by 5 bases and J by 9 bases, with 2 bases between the two germline ends. The CDR3 is made up of 8 amino acids. CDR1 and CDR2 from the germline V gene are GTSNPN and SVGIG (reference sequence). CDR3 sequence reads: CAWGEQFF. The CDR3 DNA is TGTGCCTGGGGTGAGCAGTTCTTC.

This clone was recorded a few times. The chain's CDR3 is CASSNPGFFRPTYEQYF. As DNA, the CDR3 is TGTGCCAGCAGTAACCCAGGGTTTTTCCGTCCGACCTACGAGCAGTACTTC. The chain recombines TRBV28 with TRBJ2-7; perhaps TRBD1 as D (5 bases). The CDR3 loop spans 17 amino acids. The V and J ends lost 5 bases and 2 bases respectively, with 22 bases between them. The V gene's germline CDR1 is MDHEN and CDR2 SYDVKM. Supplemented by reference TRBV28 and TRBJ2-7, the full variable domain reads DVKVTQSSRYLVKRTGEKVFLECVQDMDHENMFWYRQDPGLGLRLIYFSYDVKMKEKGDIPEGYSVSREKKERFSLILESASTNQTSMYLCASSNPGFFRPTYEQYFGPGTRLTVT.

The chain carries TRBV5-1 and TRBJ2-1, with TRBD2 matching 7 bases. With V trimmed by 4 bases and J by 6 bases, 7 bases remained unmatched. Germline-derived CDR1 and CDR2 are SGHRS and YFSETQ. CDR3 length equals 14 residues. CDR3 nucleotides: TGCGCCAGCAGCCCCCTGGGAGGGGTCAATGAGCAGTTCTTC. Residues: CASSPLGGVNEQFF.

This clone appeared a few times. The chain couples TRBV28 to TRBJ2-6; 7 nucleotides line up with TRBD2. This CDR3 has 18 amino acids. Germline values: CDR1 MDHEN, CDR2 SYDVKM. The junction had 11 bases not matched to a gene; V was cut back by 6 bases and J by 0 bases. CDR3 sequence: CASSREATTYSGANVLTF. The CDR3 DNA sequence: TGTGCCAGCAGCCGGGAGGCGACTACCTACTCTGGGGCCAACGTCCTGACTTTC.

This clone was recorded only once. The chain links TRBV7-2 to TRBJ2-5, with 13 bases aligning to TRBD2. CDR1 is SGHTA and CDR2 is FQGNSA in the germline V gene. V was pared by 3 bases and J by 5 bases, with 3 bases of the junction left unmatched. The length of the CDR3 is 15 residues. CDR3 nucleotides: TGTGCCAGCAGCTTGCCGACTAGCGGGGGGGAGACCCAGTACTTC. This gives the protein CASSLPTSGGETQYF.

V gene TRBV2 combines with J gene TRBJ2-5; TRBD2 matches at 9 bases. This CDR3 has 13 residues. The V gene's germline CDR1 is SNHLY and CDR2 FYNNEI. V shed 6 bases, J shed 5 bases, and the junction held 4 bases outside the gene matches. In DNA form, the CDR3 reads TGTGCCAGCAGAGGCGGGGGGGCGGAGACCCAGTACTTC. It codes for CASRGGGAETQYF.

In DNA, the CDR3 is TGCAGCGTTGAGGGGACAGGGTACACTGAAGCTTTCTTT. This sequence encodes CSVEGTGYTEAFF. The chain combines TRBV29-1 with TRBJ1-1; the match to TRBD1 covers 9 bases. V lost 3 bases, J lost 3 bases, and 2 bases stayed unmatched. The CDR3 is 13 amino acids. CDR1 is SQVTM and CDR2 is ANQGSEA in the germline V gene. Full variable domain (rest looked up from reference TRBV29-1 and TRBJ1-1): SAVISQKPSRDICQRGTSLTIQCQVDSQVTMMFWYRQQPGQSLTLIATANQGSEATYESGFVIDKFPISRPNLTFSTLTVSNMSPEDSSIYLCSVEGTGYTEAFFGQGTRLTVV.

This chain connects TRBV29-1 to TRBJ1-2; TRBD1 agrees at 7 bases. Germline V gene data show CDR1 as SQVTM and CDR2 as ANQGSEA. V lost 6 bases, J lost 4 bases, and 8 bases stayed unmatched. The CDR3 is 13 residues long. CDR3 amino acids: CSVRDSQSYGYTF. DNA for the CDR3: TGCAGCGTGCGGGACAGCCAGAGCTATGGCTACACCTTC.

This clone was detected ten times or more. The chain is built from TRBV23-1 and TRBJ1-4, with a weak D call TRBD1 (6 bases). TRBV23-1 is placed among ORFs of uncertain function. The CDR3 has 13 amino acids. V dropped 5 bases and J dropped 16 bases, with 20 bases sitting between them. In DNA, the CDR3 is TGCGCCAGCAGTAACACCCTGGGGGCCAGGGCGTTTTTT. It is translated as CASSNTLGARAFF.

This chain joins TRBV30 and TRBJ2-7; D is tentatively TRBD1 or TRBD2 (5 bases each). Germline V gene lookup returns CDR1 GTSNPN and CDR2 SVGIG (reference sequence). V was trimmed by 2 bases and J by 9 bases, leaving 14 bases between them. CDR3 length: 12 amino acids. CDR3 DNA: TGTGCCTGGAGTCCGGTGGGGGTCGGGCAGTACTTC. Amino acid sequence: CAWSPVGVGQYF. The entire variable domain, with the rest obtained from reference TRBV30 and TRBJ2-7, is as follows: SQTIHQWPATLVQPVGSPLSLECTVEGTSNPNLYWYRQAAGRGLQLLFYSVGIGQISSEVPQNLSASRPQDRQFILSSKKLLLSDSGFYLCAWSPVGVGQYFGPGTRLTVT.

This clone appeared a few times. Other DNA variants within this sample encode the same CDR3. The chain uses TRBV29-1 and TRBJ1-1; D uncertain. Trimming removed 4 bases from V and 0 bases from J, with 9 bases in between. Germline CDR1 SQVTM, CDR2 ANQGSEA. This CDR3 comprises 13 residues. The DNA for the CDR3 is TGCAGCGTTGTGCGGCAGATGAACACTGAAGCTTTCTTT. Amino acids: CSVVRQMNTEAFF.

The rearrangement links TRBV4-3 to TRBJ2-2; D not certain. Trimming cost V 4 bases and J 0 bases, with 6 bases left between them. The CDR3 has 14 amino acids. CDR1 is LGHNA and CDR2 is YSLEER in the germline V gene. CDR3 nucleotide sequence: TGCGCCAGCAGCCTGGACGCGAACACCGGGGAGCTGTTTTTT. It encodes CASSLDANTGELFF.

This clone was seen once. The chain recombines TRBV15 with TRBJ2-5, with 7 bases matching TRBD1. CDR3 length: 15 amino acids. Losses at the gene ends were 0 bases for V and 2 bases for J; bases not matched to a gene: 3. Per germline, CDR1 LNHNV and CDR2 YYDKDF (reference sequence). For the CDR3, the DNA is TGTGCCACCAGCAGAGACTGGGACAGACAAGAGACCCAGTACTTC. It specifies CATSRDWDRQETQYF.

There are a few counts of this clone. This chain connects TRBV30 to TRBJ1-1; D perhaps matches TRBD1 (5 bases). With 0 bases removed from V and 5 bases from J, the gap between germline ends came to 10 bases. The CDR3 has 13 residues. CDR1 and CDR2 from the germline V gene are GTSNPN and SVGIG (reference sequence). The CDR3 DNA follows: TGTGCCTGGAGTGTAGGCAGGGTTACTGAAGCTTTCTTT. It codes for CAWSVGRVTEAFF.

This rearrangement joins TRBV29-1 to TRBJ2-1; the match to TRBD2 covers 7 bases. V gave up 6 bases and J gave up 0 bases; unmatched junction bases: 8. CDR3 length: 15 amino acids. Germline CDR1 is SQVTM and CDR2 is ANQGSEA. CDR3 in amino acids: CSVPTSVSSYNEQFF. CDR3 nucleotide sequence: TGCAGCGTGCCCACTAGCGTAAGCTCCTACAATGAGCAGTTCTTC.

The chain uses TRBV11-2 and TRBJ2-5, with D hard to call. Germline-derived CDR1 and CDR2 are SGHAT and FQNNGV. Trimming shortened V by 4 bases and J by 0 bases, and 6 bases separated the two germline ends. The CDR3 runs to 13 residues. This CDR3 reads CASSWSHQETQYF. The CDR3 DNA reads as TGTGCCAGCAGCTGGTCGCACCAAGAGACCCAGTACTTC.

Only one count was recorded for this clone. The chain employs TRBV30 and TRBJ2-1; D is undetermined. V was shortened by 7 bases and J by 2 bases, with 12 bases between the two germline ends. Germline V gene data show CDR1 as GTSNPN and CDR2 as SVGIG (reference sequence). This CDR3 contains 13 residues. The CDR3 DNA is TGTGCCTCCGGGCTAGGTGCCTACAATGAGCAGTTCTTC. Translating it yields CASGLGAYNEQFF.

J is TRBJ2-5 and V is TRBV29-1; D tentatively fits TRBD1 or TRBD2 (5 bases each). Germline V gene sequence: CDR1 SQVTM, CDR2 ANQGSEA. V shed 6 bases and J shed 2 bases, with 16 bases lying between them. The CDR3 has 14 amino acids. CDR3 DNA: TGCAGCGTGGGACCCCTGATCCGACAAGAGACCCAGTACTTC. Protein product: CSVGPLIRQETQYF.

The genes are TRBV6-5 and TRBJ2-7; no clear D gene. Germline values: CDR1 MNHEY, CDR2 SVGAGI. Trimming pared 6 bases from V and 7 bases from J, leaving 16 bases between. This CDR3 has 13 amino acids. CDR3 sequence (DNA): TGTGCCAGCAGGCAACAAAGCTTTAGGGAGCAGTACTTC. Amino acids: CASRQQSFREQYF.

The V call is TRBV9, the J call TRBJ2-5, with a possible D match to TRBD1 (5 bases). Trimming removed 3 bases from V and 2 bases from J, with 14 bases in between. The CDR3 is 15 amino acids. Germline CDR1 is SGDLS and CDR2 is YYNGEE. Here the CDR3 reads CASSGGTQVQETQYF. In nucleotides, the CDR3 is TGTGCCAGCAGCGGGGGTACACAGGTGCAAGAGACCCAGTACTTC.

This clone was detected a few times. The chain recombines TRBV29-1 with TRBJ1-2; D remains unclear. Trimming left V 5 bases short and J 0 bases short, with 13 bases between. CDR1 and CDR2 (germline): SQVTM, ANQGSEA. This CDR3 comprises 14 residues. Written as DNA, the CDR3 is TGCAGCGTTTCCGCAGGCCTTACTAACTATGGCTACACCTTC. It encodes CSVSAGLTNYGYTF.

This clone was found a few times. The V gene is TRBV5-1, the J gene TRBJ2-7; 9 bases are shared with TRBD1. The CDR3 covers 14 residues. Germline CDR1 SGHRS, CDR2 YFSETQ. Unmatched junction bases numbered 1, after V lost 0 bases and J lost 3 bases. CDR3: CASSLVGQGYEQYF. Written as DNA, the CDR3 is TGCGCCAGCAGCTTGGTGGGACAGGGCTACGAGCAGTACTTC.

The V call is TRBV28, the J call TRBJ2-7; 7 positions agree with TRBD1. The germline V gene encodes CDR1 MDHEN and CDR2 SYDVKM. The CDR3 has 16 residues. V lost 4 bases and J lost 0; bases outside the gene matches: 9. The CDR3 loop is CASSSLGQSSSYEQYF. In nucleotides, the CDR3 is TGTGCCAGCAGTTCTTTGGGACAGTCTAGCTCCTACGAGCAGTACTTC.

The CDR3 coding sequence is TGTGCCAGCAGATTGGAACAGAATAATTCACCCCTCCACTTT. This gives the protein CASRLEQNNSPLHF. The J gene is TRBJ1-6, the V gene TRBV11-2; D ambiguous. The V gene lost 6 bases and the J gene lost 5 bases, with 11 bases spanning the gap. From germline, CDR1 is SGHAT and CDR2 FQNNGV. CDR3 size: 14 residues. The complete variable domain, with remaining parts taken from reference TRBV11-2 and TRBJ1-6, reads EAGVAQSPRYKIIEKRQSVAFWCNPISGHATLYWYQQILGQGPKLLIQFQNNGVVDDSQLPKDRFSAERLKGVDSTLKIQPAKLEDSAVYLCASRLEQNNSPLHFGNGTRLTVT.

This rearrangement joins TRBV7-2 to TRBJ2-7, with D maybe TRBD1 (5 bases). The CDR3 is 13 amino acids. CDR1 is SGHTA and CDR2 is FQGNSA in the germline V gene. V was cut by 3 bases and J by 4 bases, with 10 bases left in between. The CDR3 DNA reads as TGTGCCAGCAGCTTCGTGGCAGGGTACGAGCAGTACTTC. Encoded protein: CASSFVAGYEQYF.

The rearrangement uses TRBV4-3 and TRBJ2-5; unclear D gene. Germline V gives CDR1 LGHNA, CDR2 YSLEER. The CDR3 consists of 11 residues. V dropped 1 base and J dropped 9 bases, with 6 bases sitting between them. CDR3 sequence reads: CASSQGGPQYF. In nucleotides, the CDR3 is TGCGCCAGCAGCCAAGGTGGGCCCCAGTACTTC.

By sample share, this clone is medium-sized (0.01 to 0.1%). The rearrangement links TRBV29-1 to TRBJ1-1; D possibly corresponds to TRBD1 (5 bases). The CDR3 totals 15 residues. Looked up from germline, CDR1 is SQVTM and CDR2 is ANQGSEA. V lost 7 bases to trimming and J lost 4 bases, with 22 bases between them. As DNA, the CDR3 is TGCAGCGCGACGTTGGGGGTTGGGAGGGCCACTGAAGCTTTCTTT. It encodes CSATLGVGRATEAFF.

This chain joins TRBV29-1 and TRBJ2-7; no clear D. Trimming pared 6 bases from V and 3 bases from J, leaving 12 bases between. Germline assignment: CDR1 SQVTM and CDR2 ANQGSEA. There are 12 residues in the CDR3. The CDR3 nucleotides read TGCAGCGTGGCCTCGACACTCTACGAGCAGTACTTC. Residues: CSVASTLYEQYF.